This TCR beta chain was obtained from a study of cytomegalovirus exposure and HLA in healthy donors. Notes on the study in general: When analyzed later, the rates of TCR association showed variation by HLA locus, with DRB1 the most and HLA-C the fewest.

PCR was performed using 60 Vbeta and 13 Jbeta primers. Clones were sequenced by immunoSEQ multiplex PCR, and TCRdb holds only the in-frame ones, with some missing. The profile covers about 150,000 clones, with roughly 84% appearing a single time and less than 2% taken by the ten largest. Regarding this clone: Its antigen remains unidentified.

Material for sequencing was PBMCs. The origin of this receptor is a woman aged 18-35 years in good health and CMV-seronegative.

The CDR3: CASRISAGRGVNTEAFF. CDR3 in DNA: TGTGCCAGCAGAATAAGTGCGGGGAGGGGGGTGAACACTGAAGCTTTCTTT. The V gene is TRBV25-1, the J gene TRBJ1-1; D might be TRBD1 (6 bases). The CDR3 covers 17 residues. Germline CDR1 MGHDK, CDR2 SYGVNS. Trimming cost V 6 bases and J 0 bases, with 20 bases left between them. The full variable domain, completed using reference TRBV25-1 and TRBJ1-1, is EADIYQTPRYLVIGTGKKITLECSQTMGHDKMYWYQQDPGMELHLIHYSYGVNSTEKGDLSSESTVSRIRTEHFPLTLESARPSHTSQYLCASRISAGRGVNTEAFFGQGTRLTVV.